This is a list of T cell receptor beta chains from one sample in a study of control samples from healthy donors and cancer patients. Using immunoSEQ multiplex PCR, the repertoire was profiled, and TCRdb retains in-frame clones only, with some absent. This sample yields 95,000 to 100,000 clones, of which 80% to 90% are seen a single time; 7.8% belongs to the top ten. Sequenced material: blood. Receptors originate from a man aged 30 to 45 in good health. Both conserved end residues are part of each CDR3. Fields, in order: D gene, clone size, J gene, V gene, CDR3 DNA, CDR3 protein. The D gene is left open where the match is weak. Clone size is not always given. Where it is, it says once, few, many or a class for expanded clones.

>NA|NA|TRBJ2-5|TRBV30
TGTGCCTGGAGTCCCAGGGAAGAGACCCAGTACTTC
CAWSPREETQYF
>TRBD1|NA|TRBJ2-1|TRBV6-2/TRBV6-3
TGTGCCAGCAGTTACCCCGGGACAGGGGGTTTCCTCGGGGGGCAGTTCTTC
CASSYPGTGGFLGGQFF
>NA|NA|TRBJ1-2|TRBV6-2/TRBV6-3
TGTGCCAGCAGTTATAGGACAGCCACCTCGGTCTATGGCTACACCTTC
CASSYRTATSVYGYTF
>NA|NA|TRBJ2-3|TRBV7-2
TGTGCCAGCAGCTTAGCGAGGGGAGCAAGGAACACAGATACGCAGTATTTT
CASSLARGARNTDTQYF
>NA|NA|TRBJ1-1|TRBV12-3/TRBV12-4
TGTGCCAGCATAGGGACCATCGAAGCTTTCTTT
CASIGTIEAFF
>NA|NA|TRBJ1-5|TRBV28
TGTGCCAGCAGCCCACGGGGGGACGGCAATCAGCCCCAGCATTTT
CASSPRGDGNQPQHF
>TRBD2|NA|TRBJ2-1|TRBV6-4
TGTGCCAGCAGTGACTCGACTAGCCACAATGAGCAGTTCTTC
CASSDSTSHNEQFF
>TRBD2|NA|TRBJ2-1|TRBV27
TGTGCCAGCAGTCGGACTAGCGGCTCCTACAATGAGCAGTTCTTC
CASSRTSGSYNEQFF
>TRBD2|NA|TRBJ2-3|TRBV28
TGTGCCAGCAGCAATCGACTAGCGGGTATTAACACAGATACGCAGTATTTT
CASSNRLAGINTDTQYF
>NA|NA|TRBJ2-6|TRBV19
TGTGCCAGTAGGCTGGGTGGGACTGGGGCCAACGTCCTGACTTTC
CASRLGGTGANVLTF
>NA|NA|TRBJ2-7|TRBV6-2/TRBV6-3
TGTGCCAGCAGTTACTCCAGGGGAAGGTCGAACTACGAGCAGTACTTC
CASSYSRGRSNYEQYF
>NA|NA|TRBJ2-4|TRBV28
TGTGCCAGCACCCTTGACAGAGCCAAAAACATTCAGTACTTC
CASTLDRAKNIQYF
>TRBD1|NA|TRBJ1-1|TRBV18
TGTGCCAGCTCATCCTACTCGACAGGGGGCCCCACTGAAGCTTTCTTT
CASSSYSTGGPTEAFF
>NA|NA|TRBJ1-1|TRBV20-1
TGCAGTGCTAGTGACGGGAGGACTGAAGCTTTCTTT
CSASDGRTEAFF
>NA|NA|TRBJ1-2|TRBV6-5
TGTGCCAGCATGAGTATGGAAAACTATGGCTACACCTTC
CASMSMENYGYTF
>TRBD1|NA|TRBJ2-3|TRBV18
TGTGCCAGCTCACCGGGGACAGCTGATACGCAGTATTTT
CASSPGTADTQYF
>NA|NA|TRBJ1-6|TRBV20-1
TGCAGTGCTAGTATATTTCGCTCCTATAATTCACCCCTCCACTTT
CSASIFRSYNSPLHF
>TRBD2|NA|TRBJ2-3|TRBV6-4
TGTGCCAGCAGTGAAGCGGGGGCCACAGATACGCAGTATTTT
CASSEAGATDTQYF
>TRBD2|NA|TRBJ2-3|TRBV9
TGTGCCAGCAGCGCCGGACTAGCGGGGGGCCTCACAGATACGCAGTATTTT
CASSAGLAGGLTDTQYF
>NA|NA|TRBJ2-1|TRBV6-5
TGTGCCAGCAGTTACACGTCCTCCTACAATGAGCAGTTCTTC
CASSYTSSYNEQFF
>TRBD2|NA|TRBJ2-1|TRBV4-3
TGCGCCAGCAGCTATCGGACTAGCGGCTACAATGAGCAGTTCTTC
CASSYRTSGYNEQFF
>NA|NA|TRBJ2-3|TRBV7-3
TGTGCCAGCAGTTTTTGGATAGGAGGACTCCGCACAGATACGCAGTATTTT
CASSFWIGGLRTDTQYF
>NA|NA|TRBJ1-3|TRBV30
TGTGCCTGCAAAGTGGGCACTGGAAACACCATATATTTT
CACKVGTGNTIYF
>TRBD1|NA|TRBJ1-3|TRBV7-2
TGTGCCAGCAGCGCCGCAGGGGGAGGAGGAAACACCATATATTTT
CASSAAGGGGNTIYF
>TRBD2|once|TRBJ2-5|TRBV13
TGTGCCAGCAGCTTATGGGGACTACGACGGTCAGAGACCCAGTACTTC
CASSLWGLRRSETQYF
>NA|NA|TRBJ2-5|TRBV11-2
TGTGCCAGCAGCTTAGATTCTGGCTCTTCCAAGTACTTC
CASSLDSGSSKYF
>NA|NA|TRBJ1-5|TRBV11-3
TGTGCCAGCAGCCGGAGATTCCAGTGGGCTAACAATCAGCCCCAGCATTTT
CASSRRFQWANNQPQHF
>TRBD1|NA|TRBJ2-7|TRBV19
TGTGCCAGTAGTATCGGGGCAGGGGGCGGATACGAGCAGTACTTC
CASSIGAGGGYEQYF
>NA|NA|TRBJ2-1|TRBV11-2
TGTGCCAGCAGCTTAGACAGGGTAAGGGAGGAGTTCTTC
CASSLDRVREEFF
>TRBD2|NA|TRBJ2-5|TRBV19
TGTGCCAGTAGTTTGGGACTAGCGTTACAAGAGACCCAGTACTTC
CASSLGLALQETQYF
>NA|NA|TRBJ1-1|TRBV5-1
TGCGCCAGCAGCTTATGGGGGCCGGAAGGGATGAACACTGAAGCTTTCTTT
CASSLWGPEGMNTEAFF
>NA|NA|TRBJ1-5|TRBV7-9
TGTGCCAGCAGCTTACAGGATAGCAATCAGCCCCAGCATTTT
CASSLQDSNQPQHF
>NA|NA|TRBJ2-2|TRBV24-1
TGTGCCACCAGTCCTTCGAGCATTAGGGCCGGGGAGCTGTTTTTT
CATSPSSIRAGELFF
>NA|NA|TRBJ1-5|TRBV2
TGTGCCAGCAGTGAAGGGCCCGGTAGCAATCAGCCCCAGCATTTT
CASSEGPGSNQPQHF
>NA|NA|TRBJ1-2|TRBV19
TGTGCCAGTAGCCAACAGGATAGGTATGGCTACACCTTC
CASSQQDRYGYTF
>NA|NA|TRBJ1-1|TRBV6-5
TGTGCCAGCAGTTACCTCGACCGACAAGAAGCTTTCTTT
CASSYLDRQEAFF
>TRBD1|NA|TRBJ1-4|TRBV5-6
TGTGCCAGCAGCAGAAGGACAGGGGGCCTCCCCTTCAATGAAAAACTGTTTTTT
CASSRRTGGLPFNEKLFF
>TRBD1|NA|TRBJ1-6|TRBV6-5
TGTGCCAGCACCAACAGGGGTATTTCTAATTCACCCCTCCACTTT
CASTNRGISNSPLHF
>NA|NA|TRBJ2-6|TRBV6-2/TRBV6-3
TGTGCCAGCAGCTCACAGGGACCCGGGGCCAACGTCCTGACTTTC
CASSSQGPGANVLTF
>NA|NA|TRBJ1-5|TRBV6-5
TGTGCCAGCAGTCGGGACATAGAGCATCAGCCCCAGCATTTT
CASSRDIEHQPQHF